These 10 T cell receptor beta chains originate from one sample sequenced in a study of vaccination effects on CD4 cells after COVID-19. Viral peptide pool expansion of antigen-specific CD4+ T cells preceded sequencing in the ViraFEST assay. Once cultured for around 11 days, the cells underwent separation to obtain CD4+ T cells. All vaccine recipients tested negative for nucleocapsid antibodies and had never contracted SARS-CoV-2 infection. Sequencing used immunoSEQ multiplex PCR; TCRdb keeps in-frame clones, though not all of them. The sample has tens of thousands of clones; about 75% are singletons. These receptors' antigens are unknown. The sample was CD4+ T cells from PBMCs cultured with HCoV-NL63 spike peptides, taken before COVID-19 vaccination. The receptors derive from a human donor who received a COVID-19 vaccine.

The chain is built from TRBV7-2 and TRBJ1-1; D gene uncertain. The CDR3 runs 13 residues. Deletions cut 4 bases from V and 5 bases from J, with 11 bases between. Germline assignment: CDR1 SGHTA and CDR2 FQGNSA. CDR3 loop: CASSSAVRTEAFF. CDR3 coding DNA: TGTGCCAGCAGCTCAGCAGTGAGGACTGAAGCTTTCTTT. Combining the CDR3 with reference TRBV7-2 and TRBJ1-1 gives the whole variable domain GAGVSQSPSNKVTEKGKDVELRCDPISGHTALYWYRQSLGQGLEFLIYFQGNSAPDKSGLPSDRFSAERTGGSVSTLTIQRTQQEDSAVYLCASSSAVRTEAFFGQGTRLTVV.

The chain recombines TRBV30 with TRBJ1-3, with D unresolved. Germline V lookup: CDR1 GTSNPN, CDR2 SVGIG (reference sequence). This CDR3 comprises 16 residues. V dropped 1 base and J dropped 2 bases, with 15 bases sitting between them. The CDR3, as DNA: TGTGCCTGGAGTGCCCCGTCGGATTTCCCTGGAAACACCATATATTTT. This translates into CAWSAPSDFPGNTIYF.

CDR3 nucleotide sequence: TGTGCCAGCTCACCAGGGGGGTCTTCGGGCTTCAGGGAGCAGTTCTTC. The encoded protein is CASSPGGSSGFREQFF. The genes are TRBV18 and TRBJ2-1, with D possibly being TRBD2 (6 bases). Germline values: CDR1 KGHSH, CDR2 LQKENI. Trimming stripped 2 bases from V and 10 bases from J, with 21 bases between. CDR3 size: 16 residues.

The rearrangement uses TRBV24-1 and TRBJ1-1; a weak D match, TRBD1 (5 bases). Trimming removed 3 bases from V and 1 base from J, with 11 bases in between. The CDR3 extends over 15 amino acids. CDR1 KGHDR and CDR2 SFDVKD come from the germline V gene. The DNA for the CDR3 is TGTGCCACCAGTGATAATGGGGGAAAGAACACTGAAGCTTTCTTT. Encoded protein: CATSDNGGKNTEAFF.

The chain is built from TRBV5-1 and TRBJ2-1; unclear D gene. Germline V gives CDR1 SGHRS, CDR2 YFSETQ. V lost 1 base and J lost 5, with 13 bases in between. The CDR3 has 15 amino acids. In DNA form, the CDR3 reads TGCGCCAGCAGCTTGTCCGGTTCCCTAAACAATGAGCAGTTCTTC. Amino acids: CASSLSGSLNNEQFF.

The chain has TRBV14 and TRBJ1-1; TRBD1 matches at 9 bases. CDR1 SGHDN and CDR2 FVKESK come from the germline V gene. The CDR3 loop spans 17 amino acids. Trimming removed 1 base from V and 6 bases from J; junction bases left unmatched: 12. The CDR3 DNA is TGTGCCAGCAGCCAAGTACGCTGGGACAGGGTTTGGGCTGAAGCTTTCTTT. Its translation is CASSQVRWDRVWAEAFF.

The CDR3 here is CASSSLKPGQAYEQYF. DNA for the CDR3: TGTGCCAGCAGTTCCTTGAAACCGGGACAGGCCTACGAGCAGTACTTC. The chain employs TRBV27 and TRBJ2-7; 8 bases are shared with TRBD1. This CDR3 has 16 residues. Germline V gene data show CDR1 as MNHEY and CDR2 as SMNVEV (reference sequence). The V gene end was trimmed by 4 bases and the J gene end by 2 bases; junction bases not matched to a gene: 10.

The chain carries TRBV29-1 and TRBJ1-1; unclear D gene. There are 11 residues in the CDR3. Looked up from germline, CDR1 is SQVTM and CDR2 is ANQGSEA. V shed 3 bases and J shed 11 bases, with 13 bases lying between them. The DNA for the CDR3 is TGCAGCGTTGATGACTGGAAAGGGGCTTTCTTT. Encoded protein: CSVDDWKGAFF.

The CDR3 here is CASSQGLSHEQYF. DNA of the CDR3: TGTGCCAGCAGCCAGGGACTATCCCACGAGCAGTACTTC. The chain uses TRBV5-6 and TRBJ2-7, with 7 bases aligning to TRBD2. Trimming took 4 bases from V and 5 from J; bases not matched to a gene: 6. CDR3 size: 13 residues. Germline loops: CDR1 SGHDT, CDR2 YYEEEE.

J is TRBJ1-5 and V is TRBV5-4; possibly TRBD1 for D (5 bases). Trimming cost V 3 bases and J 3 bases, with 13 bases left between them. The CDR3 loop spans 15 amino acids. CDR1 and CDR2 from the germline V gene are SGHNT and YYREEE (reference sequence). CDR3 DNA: TGTGCCAGCAGCTGGGGGGGAACGGTCAATCAGCCCCAGCATTTT. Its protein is CASSWGGTVNQPQHF.